The 11 T cell receptor beta chains presented below share a single source sample, sequenced in a study of OX40 agonist ivuxolimab in advanced cancers. Libraries were prepared by immunoSEQ multiplex PCR; TCRdb keeps only in-frame clonotypes and omits some of them. The sample lists roughly 90,000 clones; roughly 93% were seen once. This specimen consisted of CD4+ or CD8+ T cells sorted from blood, obtained in a trial of the OX40 agonist ivuxolimab. The source is an adult with an advanced solid tumor such as melanoma, head and neck, liver or kidney cancer.

The V gene is TRBV5-1, the J gene TRBJ2-3; weak D call: TRBD2 (5 bases). Deletions cut 1 base from V and 0 bases from J, with 12 bases between. The CDR3 contains 16 residues. The germline V gene has CDR1 SGHRS and CDR2 YFSETQ. CDR3 sequence (DNA): TGCGCCAGCAGCTTGCGGGGAGCCTCTAGCACAGATACGCAGTATTTT. This codes for CASSLRGASSTDTQYF. Full variable domain (rest looked up from reference TRBV5-1 and TRBJ2-3): KAGVTQTPRYLIKTRGQQVTLSCSPISGHRSVSWYQQTPGQGLQFLFEYFSETQRNKGNFPGRFSGRQFSNSRSEMNVSTLELGDSALYLCASSLRGASSTDTQYFGPGTRLTVL.

The V call is TRBV6-1, the J call TRBJ1-4, with D possibly matching TRBD1 (5 bases). Germline-derived CDR1 and CDR2 are MNHNS and SASEGT. V shed 6 bases and J shed 7 bases, with 18 bases lying between them. The CDR3 length is 15 residues. In nucleotides, the CDR3 is TGTGCCAGCAGCGTTACTCCCCAGGGTAGTGAAAAACTGTTTTTT. It is translated as CASSVTPQGSEKLFF.

This chain joins TRBV21-1 and TRBJ2-1; TRBD2, the table's D call, lacks a check against the DNA. TRBV21-1 is deemed a pseudogene. This CDR3 comprises 18 residues. CDR3 DNA: TGTGCCAGCAGCACAGGGAGTTCCGGGACTCTTTACTACGATGAGCAGTTCTTC. Encoded protein: CASSTGSSGTLYYDEQFF.

The rearrangement uses TRBV28 and TRBJ2-1, with 11 nucleotides matching TRBD1. The CDR3 is made up of 15 amino acids. From germline, CDR1 is MDHEN and CDR2 SYDVKM. V shed 4 bases and J 6 bases; nucleotides not matched to a gene: 5. The CDR3 bases are TGTGCCAGCAGTTCGGGACAGGGGGTAATCAATGAGCAGTTCTTC. Amino acids: CASSSGQGVINEQFF.

The chain has TRBV28 and TRBJ2-5, with 7 bases identical to TRBD1. Germline lookup yields CDR1 MDHEN and CDR2 SYDVKM. V was clipped by 7 bases and J by 1 base; unmatched bases: 9. This CDR3 is built from 15 residues. The CDR3 loop reads CASNGADRAQETQYF. The CDR3 DNA is TGTGCCAGCAATGGGGCCGACAGGGCCCAAGAGACCCAGTACTTC.

The V gene is TRBV21-1, the J gene TRBJ2-7; the table's TRBD1 call for D was not verified on the DNA. TRBV21-1 corresponds to a pseudogene. CDR3 size: 15 residues. The CDR3 reads CASSICGQGAYEQYF. In DNA form, the CDR3 reads TGTGCCAGCAGCATCTGTGGACAGGGGGCTTACGAGCAGTACTTC.

This clone was observed a single time. V and J are TRBV7-3 and TRBJ2-1; 9 bases are shared with TRBD2. V dropped 5 bases and J dropped 2; count of bases not matched to a gene: 4. Germline V gene sequence: CDR1 SGHTA, CDR2 FQGTGA. This CDR3 has 15 amino acids. Written as DNA, the CDR3 is TGTGCCAGCAGCCCCCGGACTAGCGCCTACAATGAGCAGTTCTTC. Translated, it gives CASSPRTSAYNEQFF.

The chain is built from TRBV27 and TRBJ2-7, with 7 positions matching TRBD1. Germline CDR1 and CDR2: MNHEY and SMNVEV (reference sequence). Unmatched junction bases numbered 7, after V lost 2 bases and J lost 6 bases. The CDR3 runs 14 residues. In DNA form, the CDR3 reads TGTGCCAGCAGTTTAGTTCAGGGGGTAAGCGAGCAGTACTTC. This gives the protein CASSLVQGVSEQYF.

This sequence joins TRBV7-9 and TRBJ1-1; possible D gene TRBD1, 6 bases. Germline CDR1 is SEHNR and CDR2 is FQNEAQ (reference sequence). V lost 2 bases and J 5 bases, leaving 18 bases between the germline ends. This CDR3 spans 16 amino acids. CDR3 bases: TGTGCCAGCAGCTTACGGGGGACGGACAGAAGGACTGAAGCTTTCTTT. Translating gives CASSLRGTDRRTEAFF.

This clone was found once. V is TRBV5-1 and J is TRBJ2-2, with 9 bases matching TRBD2. The CDR3 is made up of 16 amino acids. The ends lost 3 bases at V and 6 bases at J; junction bases unmatched: 9. Per germline, CDR1 SGHRS and CDR2 YFSETQ. The CDR3 sequence is CASSSQAGGVAGELFF. The CDR3 bases are TGCGCCAGCAGCTCCCAAGCGGGAGGTGTCGCCGGGGAGCTGTTTTTT.

This clone was seen only a few times. J is TRBJ1-5 and V is TRBV19; D not certain. Germline V gene data show CDR1 as LNHDA and CDR2 as SQIVND (reference sequence). The CDR3 has 14 amino acids. Trimming cost V 5 bases and J 3 bases, with 11 bases left between them. In DNA form, the CDR3 reads TGTGCCAGTAGTCTTGACGGATACAATCAGCCCCAGCATTTT. It yields the protein CASSLDGYNQPQHF.